Listed below are T cell receptor beta chains from one sample, sequenced in a study of shared clonotypes between healthy human individuals. Profiling relied on immunoSEQ multiplex PCR, and the TCRdb table lists in-frame clones only, not all of them. The table shows about 2.4 million clones, with 80% to 95% occurring only once. The specimen was naive CD4+ T cells from PBMCs. The source of these receptors is a young man in good health. Some clones in this sample may be carry-over from other donors' samples. The CDR3 runs from the conserved cysteine through the conserved F or W.

TRBV19	TRBJ1-1	CASSNPDTGGTEAFF
TRBV6-5	TRBJ1-1	CASSYSGVLNTEAFF
TRBV5-1	TRBJ1-5	CASSLGFSNQPQHF
TRBV5-4	TRBJ2-7	CASSEGLAGAYEQYF
TRBV16	TRBJ1-1	CASSPQTGANAF
TRBV29-1	TRBJ1-1	CSVWDRSLNTEAFF
TRBV19	TRBJ2-3	CASSRVGTSTDTQYF
TRBV2	TRBJ2-5	CASGGTVQETQYF
TRBV5-4	TRBJ2-1	CASSFGRGHRGDNEQFF
TRBV6-1	TRBJ2-5	CASRVRGEETQYF
TRBV5-4	TRBJ2-1	CASSRDLINEQFF
TRBV7-8	TRBJ2-7	CASSKTRTTTYEQYF
TRBV11-2	TRBJ2-7	CASSPRADTYEQYF
TRBV5-1	TRBJ2-7	CASSRGASGSHEQYF
TRBV9	TRBJ2-1	CASSVEGQTYNEQFF
TRBV2	TRBJ2-3	CASRLGTPPLTDTQYF
TRBV5-1	TRBJ2-1	CASSLEVGSYNEQFF